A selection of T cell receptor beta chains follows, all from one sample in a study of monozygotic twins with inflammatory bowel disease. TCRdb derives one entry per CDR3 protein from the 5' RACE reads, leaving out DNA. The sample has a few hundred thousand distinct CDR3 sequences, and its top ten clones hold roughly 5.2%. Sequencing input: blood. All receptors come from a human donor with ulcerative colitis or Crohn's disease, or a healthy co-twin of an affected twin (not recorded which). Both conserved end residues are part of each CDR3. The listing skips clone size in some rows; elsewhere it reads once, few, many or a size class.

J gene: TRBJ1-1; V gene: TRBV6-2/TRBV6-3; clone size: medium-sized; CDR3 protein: CASSPQGWNTEAFF
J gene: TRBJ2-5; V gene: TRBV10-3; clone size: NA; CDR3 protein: CAIRGTAQETQYF
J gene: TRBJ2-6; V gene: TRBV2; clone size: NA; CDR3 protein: CAGKTGIGANVLTF
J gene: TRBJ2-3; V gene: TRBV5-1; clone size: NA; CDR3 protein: CASSLVLAGGLGQYF
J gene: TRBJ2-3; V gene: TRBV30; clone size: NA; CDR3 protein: CAWALSTDTQYF
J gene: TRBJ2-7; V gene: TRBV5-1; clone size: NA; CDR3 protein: CASSLGQVRSFGEQYF
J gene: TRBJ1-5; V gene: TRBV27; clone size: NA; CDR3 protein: CASRKEQGREPQHF
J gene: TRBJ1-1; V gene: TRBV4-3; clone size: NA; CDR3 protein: CASSQGQGTEAFF
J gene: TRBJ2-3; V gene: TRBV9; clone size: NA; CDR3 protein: CASSVAGGADTQYF
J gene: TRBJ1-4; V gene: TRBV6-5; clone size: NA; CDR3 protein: CASSPLGKEKLFF
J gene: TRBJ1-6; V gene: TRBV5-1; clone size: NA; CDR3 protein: CASSLGSAQISYNSPLHF
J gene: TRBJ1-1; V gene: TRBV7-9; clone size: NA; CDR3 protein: CASSLRGEAFF
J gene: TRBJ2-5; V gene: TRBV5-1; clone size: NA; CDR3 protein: CASSARGRETQYF
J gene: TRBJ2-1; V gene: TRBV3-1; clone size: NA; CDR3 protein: CASTHSRADYNEQFF
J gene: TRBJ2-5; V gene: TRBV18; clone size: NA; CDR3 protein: CASSPLPGGGLMETQYF
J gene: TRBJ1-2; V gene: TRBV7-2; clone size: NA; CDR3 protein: CASSPHGGFGYTF
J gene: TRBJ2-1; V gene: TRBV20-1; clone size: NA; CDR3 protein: CSAIPGLALISGEQFF
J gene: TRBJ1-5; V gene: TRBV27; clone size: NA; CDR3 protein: CASSLGAPRVGNQPQHF
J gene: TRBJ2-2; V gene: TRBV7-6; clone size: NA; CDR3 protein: CASSPRGRNTGELFF
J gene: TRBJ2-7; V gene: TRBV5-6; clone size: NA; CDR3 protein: CASSRRDRGYGEQYF
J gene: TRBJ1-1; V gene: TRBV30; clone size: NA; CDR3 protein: CAWSVSPPTAVSF
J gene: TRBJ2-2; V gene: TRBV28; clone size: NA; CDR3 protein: CASSLPLRDRGTGELFF
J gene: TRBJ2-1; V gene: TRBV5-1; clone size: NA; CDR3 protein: CASSAEPRRLDEQFF
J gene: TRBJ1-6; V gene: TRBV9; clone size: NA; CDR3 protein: CASSSMTGWSLHF
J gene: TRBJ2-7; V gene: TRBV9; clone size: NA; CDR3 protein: CASSPLDRSSYEQYF
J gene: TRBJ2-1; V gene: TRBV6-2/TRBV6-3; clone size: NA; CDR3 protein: CASSGGRGGVFMNEQFF
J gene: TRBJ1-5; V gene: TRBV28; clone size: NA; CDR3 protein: CATVDFGEPQHF
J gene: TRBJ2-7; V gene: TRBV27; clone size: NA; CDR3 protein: CASSDQTGDEQYF
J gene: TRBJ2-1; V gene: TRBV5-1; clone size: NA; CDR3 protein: CASSPRQRGGALNEQFF
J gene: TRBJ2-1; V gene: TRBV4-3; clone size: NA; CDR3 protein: CASSRTGTASYNEQFF
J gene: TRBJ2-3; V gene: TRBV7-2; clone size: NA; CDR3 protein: CASSYGAGGSDTQYF
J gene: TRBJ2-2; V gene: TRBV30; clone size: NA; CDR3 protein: CALGHANTGELFF
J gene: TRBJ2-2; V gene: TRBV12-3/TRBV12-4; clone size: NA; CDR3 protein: CASKPGQGSTGELFF
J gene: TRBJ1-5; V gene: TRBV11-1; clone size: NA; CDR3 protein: CASSSHIGGTYSNQPQHF
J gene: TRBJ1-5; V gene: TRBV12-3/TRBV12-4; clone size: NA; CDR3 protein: CASSFGGGRGNQPQHF
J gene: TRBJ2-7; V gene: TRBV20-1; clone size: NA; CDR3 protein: CSAKVGQQRSREYF
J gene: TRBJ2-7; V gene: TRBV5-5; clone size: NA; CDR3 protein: CASSRDGSSYEQYF
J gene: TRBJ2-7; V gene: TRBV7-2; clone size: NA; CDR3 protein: CASSQNYVYEQYF
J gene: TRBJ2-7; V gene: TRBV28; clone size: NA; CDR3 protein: CASSLPGTSYEQYF
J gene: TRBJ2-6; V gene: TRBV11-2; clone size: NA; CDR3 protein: CASSLGGARLSGANVLTF
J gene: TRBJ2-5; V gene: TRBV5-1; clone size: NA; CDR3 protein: CASSPAGGPSETQYF
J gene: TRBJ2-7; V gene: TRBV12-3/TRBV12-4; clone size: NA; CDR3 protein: CASSRRDRSYEQYF
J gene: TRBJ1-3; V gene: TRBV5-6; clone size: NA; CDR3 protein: CASSPSYDPVNTIYF
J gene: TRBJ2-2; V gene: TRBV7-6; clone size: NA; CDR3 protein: CASSSGAAGVDTGELFF
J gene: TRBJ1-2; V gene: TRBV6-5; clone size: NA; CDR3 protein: CASSYSTGTLNGYTF